The 27 T cell receptor beta chains below all came from one sample that was sequenced in a study of CD8 T cells in Susac syndrome. With random hexamers, 0.5 to 1 ug RNA was reverse transcribed. TCRdb ran MiXCR on the immunoSEQ multiplex PCR reads and lists one entry per CDR3 protein. Seen here are 120,000 to 150,000 distinct CDR3 sequences, approximately 96% observed once, and the top ten hold less than 0.085%. Sequenced: CD4+ T cells from PBMCs. These receptors were collected from a human donor with Susac syndrome.

The chain employs TRBV7-9 and TRBJ2-1; 8 bases map to TRBD1. V gave up 0 bases and J gave up 10 bases; unmatched junction bases: 5. Germline loops: CDR1 SEHNR, CDR2 FQNEAQ (reference sequence). This CDR3 is 14 amino acids long. The CDR3 DNA reads TGTGCCAGCAGCTTAGCGCAGGGGGCAGGGGAGCAGTTCTTC. Translated: CASSLAQGAGEQFF.

The chain recombines TRBV14 with TRBJ2-3; 7 positions match TRBD2. Germline CDR1 SGHDN, CDR2 FVKESK. The CDR3 is 13 residues long. The trim removed 4 bases at V and 4 bases at J, leaving 2 bases unmatched. CDR3: CASSPSGPDTQYF. In nucleotides, the CDR3 is TGTGCCAGCAGCCCTAGCGGCCCAGATACGCAGTATTTT.

The chain combines TRBV18 with TRBJ2-1; the D gene is possibly TRBD2 (6 bases). CDR1 is KGHSH and CDR2 is LQKENI in the germline V gene. CDR3 length: 14 residues. Trimming took off 4 bases at V and 5 bases at J, with 12 bases between the two ends. Written as DNA, the CDR3 is TGTGCCAGCTCACACAACCGGGAGCACAATGAGCAGTTCTTC. Translated, it gives CASSHNREHNEQFF.

This sequence joins TRBV9 and TRBJ2-7; D tentatively reads TRBD1 or TRBD2 (5 bases each). This CDR3 has 14 amino acids. The V gene's germline CDR1 is SGDLS and CDR2 YYNGEE. V was trimmed by 2 bases and J by 0 bases, leaving 9 bases between them. The CDR3 here is CASSVKGSSYEQYF. The CDR3 bases are TGTGCCAGCAGCGTTAAGGGGAGCTCCTACGAGCAGTACTTC.

The chain has TRBV12-3 or TRBV12-4 and TRBJ2-7, with D possibly being TRBD1 or TRBD2 (5 bases each). This CDR3 contains 13 residues. V lost 6 bases and J lost 2, with 11 bases in between. The CDR3 is CASRGTGTYEQYF. In DNA, the CDR3 is TGTGCCAGCAGAGGGACGGGGACCTACGAGCAGTACTTC.

The chain uses TRBV11-3 and TRBJ2-1; D is uncertain. This CDR3 spans 11 amino acids. CDR1 SGHNT and CDR2 YENEEA come from the germline V gene. Trimming stripped 2 bases from V and 9 bases from J, with 5 bases between. The CDR3 sequence is CASSLKTEQFF. CDR3 nucleotide sequence: TGTGCCAGCAGCTTAAAAACTGAGCAGTTCTTC.

V is TRBV21-1 and J is TRBJ2-7; TRBD1 is taken as the D call from the table, unchecked against the DNA. TRBV21-1 is classified as a pseudogene. The CDR3 is made up of 13 amino acids. This chain's CDR3 is CASILGPSREQYF. In nucleotides, the CDR3 is TGTGCCAGCATCTTGGGACCGTCGCGTGAGCAGTACTTC.

This clonotype was detected only once. This chain connects TRBV6-5 to TRBJ2-5; D tentatively reads TRBD1 or TRBD2 (5 bases each). Between the trimmed V and J ends, which lost 5 bases and 2 bases, there was a span of 12 bases. Germline V lookup: CDR1 MNHEY, CDR2 SVGAGI. The CDR3 runs to 14 residues. The CDR3, as DNA: TGTGCCAGCAGTGAATTCGGGGCACAAGAGACCCAGTACTTC. It encodes CASSEFGAQETQYF.

The chain couples TRBV20-1 to TRBJ2-1; possible D gene TRBD1, 5 bases. The CDR3 is made up of 15 amino acids. Germline V CDR1 and CDR2: DFQATT, SNEGSKA (reference sequence). Trimming removed 0 bases at V and 4 bases at J, with 13 bases between. CDR3 bases: TGCAGTGCTAGAGATCCGTCGACAGATTACAATGAGCAGTTCTTC. Translated: CSARDPSTDYNEQFF.

The V call is TRBV5-1, the J call TRBJ2-5, with a tentative D call TRBD1 (6 bases). The CDR3 covers 15 residues. Germline CDR1 is SGHRS and CDR2 is YFSETQ. Deletions cut 4 bases from V and 5 bases from J, with 18 bases between. CDR3 DNA sequence: TGCGCCAGCAGCCTGGGACAATTCCCCTGGGAGACCCAGTACTTC. This codes for CASSLGQFPWETQYF.

The CDR3 DNA follows: TGCAGCGCCGCAGACAGCGCCTACGAGCAGTACTTC. Translation gives CSAADSAYEQYF. V gene TRBV29-1 combines with J gene TRBJ2-7, with D possibly TRBD1 on 5 matching bases. This CDR3 has 12 amino acids. V was pared by 7 bases and J by 2 bases, with 12 bases between. Germline V gives CDR1 SQVTM, CDR2 ANQGSEA.

In this sample, this clonotype turned up a few times. The V call is TRBV6-5, the J call TRBJ2-5; TRBD1 or TRBD2 may be the D gene (5 bases each). Germline V lookup: CDR1 MNHEY, CDR2 SVGAGI. The V end lost 5 bases, the J end lost 2 bases, and 12 bases lay between the germline ends. There are 14 residues in the CDR3. CDR3 protein: CASSPGTRQETQYF. CDR3 sequence (DNA): TGTGCCAGCAGTCCCGGGACCCGGCAAGAGACCCAGTACTTC.

The chain combines TRBV20-1 with TRBJ1-2; possibly TRBD1 for D (5 bases). Germline V CDR1 and CDR2: DFQATT, SNEGSKA (reference sequence). The CDR3 totals 14 residues. V lost 0 bases and J 4 bases, leaving 12 bases between the germline ends. The CDR3 sequence is CSARDRGFAYGYTF. CDR3 bases: TGCAGTGCTAGAGATCGGGGGTTTGCCTATGGCTACACCTTC.

V gene TRBV4-2 combines with J gene TRBJ2-6; maybe TRBD1 (6 bases). The length of the CDR3 is 17 residues. Trimming cost V 0 bases and J 0 bases, with 9 bases left between them. The germline V gene has CDR1 LGHNA and CDR2 YNFKEQ. The CDR3: CASSQETGFSGANVLTF. CDR3 nucleotides: TGTGCCAGCAGCCAAGAGACAGGTTTCTCTGGGGCCAACGTCCTGACTTTC.

The chain carries TRBV5-1 and TRBJ2-1, with a weak D call TRBD2 (6 bases). V dropped 4 bases and J dropped 5 bases, with 16 bases sitting between them. Germline CDR1 is SGHRS and CDR2 is YFSETQ. The CDR3 runs to 15 residues. CDR3 region: CASSKEGRSDNEQFF. CDR3 in DNA: TGCGCCAGCAGCAAGGAGGGGCGGTCTGACAATGAGCAGTTCTTC.

The gene calls are TRBV29-1 and TRBJ1-1; D uncertain. The CDR3 sequence is 12 residues long. V shed 0 bases and J shed 10 bases, with 12 bases lying between them. Per the germline V gene, CDR1 is SQVTM and CDR2 is ANQGSEA. The CDR3: CSVEDQAGGAFF. CDR3 DNA sequence: TGCAGCGTTGAAGATCAAGCAGGAGGAGCTTTCTTT.

J is TRBJ2-2 and V is TRBV19, with D tentatively TRBD1 (5 bases). Germline V lookup: CDR1 LNHDA, CDR2 SQIVND (reference sequence). V lost 3 bases and J lost 8, with 10 bases in between. The CDR3 length is 13 residues. CDR3 loop: CASSIDRTGELFF. CDR3 in DNA: TGTGCCAGTAGTATCGACAGAACAGGGGAGCTGTTTTTT.

V and J are TRBV12-3 or TRBV12-4 and TRBJ2-3; D not certain. Trimming removed 2 bases at V and 8 bases at J, with 14 bases between. The CDR3 contains 14 residues. CDR3: CASSLRSRWVTQYF. As DNA, the CDR3 is TGTGCCAGCAGTTTAAGGAGCCGGTGGGTTACGCAGTATTTT.

This clonotype was found once. In DNA form, the CDR3 reads TGTGCCAGCAGCCAAGAACTAGCGATCACAGATACGCAGTATTTT. It is translated as CASSQELAITDTQYF. The chain uses TRBV4-2 and TRBJ2-3, with 7 bases aligning to TRBD2. There are 15 residues in the CDR3. The V and J ends lost 0 bases and 2 bases, in that order; junction bases with no gene match: 2. Looked up from germline, CDR1 is LGHNA and CDR2 is YNFKEQ.

The chain carries TRBV20-1 and TRBJ2-3; 9 nucleotides line up with TRBD1. V shed 5 bases, J shed 5 bases, and the junction held 8 bases outside the gene matches. CDR3 size: 14 residues. The V gene's germline CDR1 is DFQATT and CDR2 SNEGSKA (reference sequence). The CDR3 coding sequence is TGCAGTGCTCCAAAGACAGGGGGTGGAGATACGCAGTATTTT. It encodes CSAPKTGGGDTQYF.

This chain connects TRBV3-1 to TRBJ2-3; 8 positions match TRBD2. Looked up from germline, CDR1 is LGHDT and CDR2 is YNNKEL (reference sequence). V gave up 4 bases and J gave up 9 bases; unmatched junction bases: 9. The CDR3 is 14 residues long. The CDR3 bases are TGTGCCAGCAGCCCGACTAGCGAGGGGATCACGCAGTATTTT. Amino acid sequence: CASSPTSEGITQYF.

The chain carries TRBV10-3 and TRBJ2-5; 9 bases map to TRBD2. Germline CDR1 reads ENHRY; CDR2 reads SYGVKD. The CDR3 spans 14 residues. V shed 6 bases and J 9 bases; nucleotides not matched to a gene: 11. DNA for the CDR3: TGTGCCATCAGGCGGGAGGGGCTTAGCGGGGCCCAGTACTTC. This encodes CAIRREGLSGAQYF.

The CDR3 sequence: CASSPRESNTGELFF. DNA for the CDR3: TGTGCCAGCTCACCCAGGGAATCGAACACCGGGGAGCTGTTTTTT. V is TRBV18 and J is TRBJ2-2; D possibly corresponds to TRBD1 (5 bases). The germline V gene has CDR1 KGHSH and CDR2 LQKENI. The V end lost 3 bases, the J end lost 0 bases, and 8 bases lay between the germline ends. The CDR3 loop spans 15 amino acids.

The V gene is TRBV9, the J gene TRBJ1-4, with 8 bases lining up with TRBD1. The CDR3 length is 14 residues. Germline loops: CDR1 SGDLS, CDR2 YYNGEE. With V trimmed by 3 bases and J by 7 bases, 5 bases remained unmatched. The CDR3 protein is CASSAGTGGEKLFF. Written as DNA, the CDR3 is TGTGCCAGCAGCGCCGGGACAGGTGGTGAAAAACTGTTTTTT.

This clonotype was recorded a few times. This chain joins TRBV20-1 and TRBJ2-2; no definite D call. Trimming removed 5 bases at V and 1 base at J, with 11 bases between. This CDR3 has 14 amino acids. Germline V lookup: CDR1 DFQATT, CDR2 SNEGSKA (reference sequence). CDR3 in DNA: TGCAGTGCTGCACGACGGAGGAACACCGGGGAGCTGTTTTTT. Amino acid sequence: CSAARRRNTGELFF.

The chain is built from TRBV18 and TRBJ2-7, with 8 bases identical to TRBD1. The V segment lost 2 bases and the J segment 6 bases; nucleotides outside the gene matches: 6. Germline assignment: CDR1 KGHSH and CDR2 LQKENI. The CDR3 consists of 14 residues. The CDR3 DNA follows: TGTGCCAGCTCACCATCAGGGGGCTCGGGCGAGCAGTACTTC. Translated: CASSPSGGSGEQYF.

Only one count was recorded for this clonotype. The gene calls are TRBV2 and TRBJ2-7, with D perhaps TRBD1 (6 bases). V was clipped by 5 bases and J by 0 bases, with 11 bases between them. The CDR3 contains 14 residues. The germline V gene has CDR1 SNHLY and CDR2 FYNNEI. CDR3 region: CASSPTGHSYEQYF. The CDR3 coding sequence is TGTGCCAGCAGTCCGACAGGCCACTCCTACGAGCAGTACTTC.